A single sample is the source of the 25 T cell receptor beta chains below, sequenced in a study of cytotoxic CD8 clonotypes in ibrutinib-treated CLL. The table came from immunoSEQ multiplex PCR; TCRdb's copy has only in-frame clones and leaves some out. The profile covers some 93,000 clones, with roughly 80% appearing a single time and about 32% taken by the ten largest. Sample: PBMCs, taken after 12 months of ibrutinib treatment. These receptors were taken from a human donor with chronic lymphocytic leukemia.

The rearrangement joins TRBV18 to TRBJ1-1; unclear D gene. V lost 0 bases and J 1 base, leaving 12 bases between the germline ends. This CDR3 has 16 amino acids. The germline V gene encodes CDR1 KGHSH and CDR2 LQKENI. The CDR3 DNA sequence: TGTGCCAGCTCACCACCGAATCGGCTGCGGAACACTGAAGCTTTCTTT. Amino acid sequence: CASSPPNRLRNTEAFF.

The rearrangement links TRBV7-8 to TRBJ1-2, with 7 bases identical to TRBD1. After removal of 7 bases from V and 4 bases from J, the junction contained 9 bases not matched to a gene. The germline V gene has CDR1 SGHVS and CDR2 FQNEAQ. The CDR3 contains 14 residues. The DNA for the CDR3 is TGTGCCAGCACCCCGACGGGACAGAGCTATGGCTACACCTTC. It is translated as CASTPTGQSYGYTF.

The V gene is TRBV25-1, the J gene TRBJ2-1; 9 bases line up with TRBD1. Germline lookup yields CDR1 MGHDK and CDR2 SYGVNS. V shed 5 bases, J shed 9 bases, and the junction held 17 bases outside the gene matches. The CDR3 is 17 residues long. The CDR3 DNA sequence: TGTGCCAGCAGTCGCCCCCGAGCGGACAGGGGAACTAGTGAGCAGTTCTTC. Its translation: CASSRPRADRGTSEQFF.

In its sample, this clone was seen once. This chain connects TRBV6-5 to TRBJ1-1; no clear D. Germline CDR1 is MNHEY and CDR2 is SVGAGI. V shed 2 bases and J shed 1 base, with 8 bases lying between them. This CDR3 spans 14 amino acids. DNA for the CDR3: TGTGCCAGCAGTTACGCTCGTACGAACACTGAAGCTTTCTTT. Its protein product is CASSYARTNTEAFF.

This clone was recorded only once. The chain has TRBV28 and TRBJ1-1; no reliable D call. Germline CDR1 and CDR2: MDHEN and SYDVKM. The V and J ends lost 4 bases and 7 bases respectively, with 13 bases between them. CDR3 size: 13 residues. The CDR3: CASSYSFRYEAFF. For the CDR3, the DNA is TGTGCCAGCAGTTATTCTTTCCGTTATGAAGCTTTCTTT.

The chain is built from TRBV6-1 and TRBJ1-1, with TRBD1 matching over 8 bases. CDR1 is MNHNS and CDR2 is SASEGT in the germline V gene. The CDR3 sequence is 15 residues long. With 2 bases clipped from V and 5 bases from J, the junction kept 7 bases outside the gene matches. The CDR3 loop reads CASSEMLDRVTEAFF. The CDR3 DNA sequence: TGTGCCAGCAGTGAAATGCTGGACAGGGTGACTGAAGCTTTCTTT.

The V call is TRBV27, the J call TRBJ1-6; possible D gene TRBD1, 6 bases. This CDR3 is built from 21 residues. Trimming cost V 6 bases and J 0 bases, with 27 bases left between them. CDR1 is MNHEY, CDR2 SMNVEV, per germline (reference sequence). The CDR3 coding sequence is TGTGCCAGCAGAAGACAGTTCGAACGATCGGGGGCGAGCTCCTATAATTCACCCCTCCACTTT. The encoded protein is CASRRQFERSGASSYNSPLHF.

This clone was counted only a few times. CDR3 sequence reads: CASGKGANTGELFF. Written as DNA, the CDR3 is TGTGCCAGCGGGAAGGGAGCGAACACCGGGGAGCTGTTTTTT. This sequence joins TRBV6-6 and TRBJ2-2; D perhaps matches TRBD2 (5 bases). V was pared by 8 bases and J by 0 bases, with 10 bases between. CDR1 MNHNY and CDR2 SVGAGI come from the germline V gene (reference sequence). CDR3 size: 14 residues.

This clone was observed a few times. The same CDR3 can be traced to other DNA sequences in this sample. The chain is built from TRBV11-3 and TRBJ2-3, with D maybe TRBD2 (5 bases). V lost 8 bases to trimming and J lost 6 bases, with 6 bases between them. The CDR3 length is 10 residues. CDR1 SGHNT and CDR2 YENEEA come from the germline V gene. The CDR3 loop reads CASAGDTQYF. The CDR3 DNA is TGTGCCAGCGCGGGTGATACGCAGTATTTT.

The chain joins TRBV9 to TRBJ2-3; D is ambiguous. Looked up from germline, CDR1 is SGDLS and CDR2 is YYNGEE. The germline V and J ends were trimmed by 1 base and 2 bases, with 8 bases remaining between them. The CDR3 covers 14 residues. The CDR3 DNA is TGTGCCAGCAGCGTACGATCCATCACAGATACGCAGTATTTT. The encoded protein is CASSVRSITDTQYF.

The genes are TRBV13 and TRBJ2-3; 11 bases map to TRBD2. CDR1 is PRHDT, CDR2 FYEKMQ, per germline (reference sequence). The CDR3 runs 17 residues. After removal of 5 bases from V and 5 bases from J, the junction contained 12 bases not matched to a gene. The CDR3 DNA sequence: TGTGCCAGCAGCACCCTGGGGCTAGCGGGGGGAGGAGATACGCAGTATTTT. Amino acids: CASSTLGLAGGGDTQYF.

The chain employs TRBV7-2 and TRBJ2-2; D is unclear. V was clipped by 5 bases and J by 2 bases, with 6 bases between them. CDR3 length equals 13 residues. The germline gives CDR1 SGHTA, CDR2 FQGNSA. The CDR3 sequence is CASSRYNTGELFF. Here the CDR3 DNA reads TGTGCCAGCAGCAGATATAACACCGGGGAGCTGTTTTTT.

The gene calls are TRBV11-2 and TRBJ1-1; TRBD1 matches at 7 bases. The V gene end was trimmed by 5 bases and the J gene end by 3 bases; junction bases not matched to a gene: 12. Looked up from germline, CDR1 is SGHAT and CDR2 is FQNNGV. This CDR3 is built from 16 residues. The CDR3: CASSPIRDRDYTEAFF. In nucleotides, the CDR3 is TGTGCCAGCAGCCCAATAAGAGACAGGGATTACACTGAAGCTTTCTTT.

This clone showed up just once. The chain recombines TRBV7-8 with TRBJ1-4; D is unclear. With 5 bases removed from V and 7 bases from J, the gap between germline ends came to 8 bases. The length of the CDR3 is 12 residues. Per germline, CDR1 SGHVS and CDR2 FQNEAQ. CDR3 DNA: TGTGCCAGCAGCCAGAGAGGTGAAAAACTGTTTTTT. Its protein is CASSQRGEKLFF.

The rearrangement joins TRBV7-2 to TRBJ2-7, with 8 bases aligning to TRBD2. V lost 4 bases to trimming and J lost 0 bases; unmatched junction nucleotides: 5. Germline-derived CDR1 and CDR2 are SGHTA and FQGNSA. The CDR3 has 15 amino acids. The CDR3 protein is CASSYTSGSSYEQYF. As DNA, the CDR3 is TGTGCCAGCAGCTACACTAGCGGTAGCTCCTACGAGCAGTACTTC.

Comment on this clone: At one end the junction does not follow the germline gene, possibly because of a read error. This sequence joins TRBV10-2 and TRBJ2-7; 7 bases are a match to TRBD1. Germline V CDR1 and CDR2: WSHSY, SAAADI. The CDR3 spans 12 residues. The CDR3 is CASTETGFQQYF. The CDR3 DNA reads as TGCGCCAGCACTGAGACAGGGTTCCAGCAGTACTTC.

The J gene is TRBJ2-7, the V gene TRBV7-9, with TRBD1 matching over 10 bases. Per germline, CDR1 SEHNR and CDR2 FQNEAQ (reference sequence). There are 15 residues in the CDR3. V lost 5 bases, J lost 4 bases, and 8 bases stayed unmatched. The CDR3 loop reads CASSRDRGDLYEQYF. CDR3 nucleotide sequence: TGTGCCAGCAGCCGGGACAGGGGCGATCTTTACGAGCAGTACTTC.

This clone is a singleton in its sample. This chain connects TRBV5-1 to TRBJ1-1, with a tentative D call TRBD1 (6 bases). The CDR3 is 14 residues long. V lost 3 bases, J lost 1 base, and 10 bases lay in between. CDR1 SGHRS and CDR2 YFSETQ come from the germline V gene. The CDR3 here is CASSSQGKNTEAFF. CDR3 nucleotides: TGCGCCAGCAGCTCGCAGGGGAAGAACACTGAAGCTTTCTTT.

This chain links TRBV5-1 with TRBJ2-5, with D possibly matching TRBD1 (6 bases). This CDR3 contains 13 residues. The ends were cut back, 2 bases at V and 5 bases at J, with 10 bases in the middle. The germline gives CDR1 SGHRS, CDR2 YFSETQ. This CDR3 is CASSLQGMETQYF. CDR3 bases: TGCGCCAGCAGCTTACAGGGAATGGAGACCCAGTACTTC.

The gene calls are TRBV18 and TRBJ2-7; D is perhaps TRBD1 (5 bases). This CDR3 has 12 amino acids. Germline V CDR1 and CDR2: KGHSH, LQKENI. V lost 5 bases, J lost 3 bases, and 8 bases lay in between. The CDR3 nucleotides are TGTGCCAGCTCATCGACAGACTACGAGCAGTACTTC. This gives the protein CASSSTDYEQYF.

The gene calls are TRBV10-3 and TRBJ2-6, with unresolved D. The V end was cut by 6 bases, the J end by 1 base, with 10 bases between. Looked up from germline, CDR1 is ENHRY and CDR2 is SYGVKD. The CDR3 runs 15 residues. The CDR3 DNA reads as TGTGCCATCAGCTATACAGAGTCTGGGGCCAACGTCCTGACTTTC. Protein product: CAISYTESGANVLTF.

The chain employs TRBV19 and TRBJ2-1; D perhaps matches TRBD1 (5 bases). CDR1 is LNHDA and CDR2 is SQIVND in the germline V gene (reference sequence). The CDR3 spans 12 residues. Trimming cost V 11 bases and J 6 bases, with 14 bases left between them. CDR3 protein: CASSDRTNEQFF. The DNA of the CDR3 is TGTGCCTCGTCCGACAGAACCAATGAGCAGTTCTTC.

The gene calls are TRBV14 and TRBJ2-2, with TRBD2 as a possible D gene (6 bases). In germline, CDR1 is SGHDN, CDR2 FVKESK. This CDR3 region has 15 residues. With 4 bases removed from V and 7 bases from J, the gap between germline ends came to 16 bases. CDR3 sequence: CASSLSGGLFGELFF. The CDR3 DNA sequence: TGTGCCAGCAGCCTCTCCGGGGGACTTTTCGGGGAGCTGTTTTTT.

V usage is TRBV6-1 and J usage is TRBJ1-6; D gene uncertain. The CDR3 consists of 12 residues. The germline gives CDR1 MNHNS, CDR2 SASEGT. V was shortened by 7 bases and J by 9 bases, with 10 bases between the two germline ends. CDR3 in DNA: TGTGCCAGCACCCTCTTCCGTTCACCCCTCCACTTT. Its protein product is CASTLFRSPLHF.

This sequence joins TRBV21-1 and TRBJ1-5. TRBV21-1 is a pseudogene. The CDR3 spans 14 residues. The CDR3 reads CASSKALAGQPQHF. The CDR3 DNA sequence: TGTGCCAGCAGCAAGGCCCTTGCGGGTCAGCCCCAGCATTTT.